This entry features one T cell receptor beta chain sequence. Antigen specificity is unknown. These data belong to a study of shared clonotypes between healthy human individuals. Whole-study context: CD4 naive and CD4 memory each took three plates per donor, while CD8 naive took two and CD8 memory one.

The table came from immunoSEQ multiplex PCR; TCRdb's copy has only in-frame clones and leaves some out. Among roughly 720,000 clones listed, less than 95% were seen once. Everyone who donated was a Caucasian adult who lived in Nashville, Tennessee. Study-wide points: Non-shared clonotypes showed lower generation probabilities than clonotypes common to all four donors.

Deletions cut 4 bases from V and 0 bases from J, with 9 bases between. Germline CDR1 reads WSHSY; CDR2 reads SAAADI. The CDR3 contains 14 residues. What was sequenced was memory CD8+ T cells from PBMCs. Subset noted: CD45RO+ cells pooled with CCR7-negative TemRA cells. This clonotype was obtained from a man aged 18 to 29 in good health. Some clones in this sample may be carry-over from other donors' samples. The chain carries TRBV10-2 and TRBJ1-1; D gene uncertain. CDR3 sequence: CASSVGLLNTEAFF. The CDR3 DNA is TGCGCCAGCAGTGTCGGGCTTCTGAACACTGAAGCTTTCTTT.